This TCR beta chain was retrieved from a study of OX40 agonist ivuxolimab in advanced cancers. On the study more broadly: Averaging roughly 60 years in age, with a range of about 20 to 90, the cohort was approximately 83% male.

TCRdb's table, derived via immunoSEQ multiplex PCR, lists solely in-frame clones and lacks some. The sample yields some 50,000 clones, roughly 91% seen once. This receptor was taken from an adult with an advanced solid tumor such as melanoma, head and neck, liver or kidney cancer. The sequenced sample was CD4+ or CD8+ T cells sorted from blood, obtained in a trial of the OX40 agonist ivuxolimab.

The CDR3 bases are TGTGCCAGCAGTTCTCGGGACAGAGGACCCCAGCATTTT. Its translation is CASSSRDRGPQHF. The rearrangement links TRBV28 to TRBJ1-5, with TRBD1 matching 7 bases. Trimming cost V 4 bases and J 10 bases; bases outside gene matches: 7. The CDR3 loop spans 13 amino acids. The germline gives CDR1 MDHEN, CDR2 SYDVKM. The variable domain in full, with the rest retrieved from reference TRBV28 and TRBJ1-5, is DVKVTQSSRYLVKRTGEKVFLECVQDMDHENMFWYRQDPGLGLRLIYFSYDVKMKEKGDIPEGYSVSREKKERFSLILESASTNQTSMYLCASSSRDRGPQHFGDGTRLSIL.